One sample yielded the 5 T cell receptor beta chains listed below, sequenced in a study of OX40 agonist ivuxolimab in advanced cancers. Sequencing used immunoSEQ multiplex PCR; TCRdb keeps in-frame clones, though not all of them. The data hold about 38,000 clones, with 89% observed a single time. Material: CD4+ or CD8+ T cells sorted from blood, obtained in a trial of the OX40 agonist ivuxolimab. The receptors shown here come from an adult with an advanced solid tumor such as melanoma, head and neck, liver or kidney cancer.

The CDR3, as DNA: TGTGCCAGCAGCGCGGGGGGGCCTTACGAGCAGTACTTC. Its protein product is CASSAGGPYEQYF. The gene calls are TRBV7-9 and TRBJ2-7; 9 bases are a match to TRBD2. The CDR3 contains 13 residues. Trimming cost V 5 bases and J 4 bases; bases outside gene matches: 3. The germline CDR1 and CDR2 sequences are SEHNR and FQNEAQ (reference sequence). The variable domain in full, completed from reference TRBV7-9 and TRBJ2-7, reads DTGVSQNPRHKITKRGQNVTFRCDPISEHNRLYWYRQTLGQGPEFLTYFQNEAQLEKSRLLSDRFSAERPKGSFSTLEIQRTEQGDSAMYLCASSAGGPYEQYFGPGTRLTVT.

The rearrangement joins TRBV9 to TRBJ2-7; D is perhaps TRBD1 (5 bases). The CDR3 length is 13 residues. Germline lookup yields CDR1 SGDLS and CDR2 YYNGEE. The ends were cut back, 0 bases at V and 1 base at J, with 5 bases in the middle. The CDR3 spells CASSVEGSYEQYF. The CDR3 DNA is TGTGCCAGCAGCGTAGAGGGGTCCTACGAGCAGTACTTC.

This chain links TRBV2 with TRBJ2-7, with 12 bases that match TRBD2. The CDR3 extends over 13 amino acids. Per the germline V gene, CDR1 is SNHLY and CDR2 is FYNNEI. The J segment lost 3 bases and the V segment lost 7 bases, leaving 1 base of the junction unmatched. CDR3 nucleotides: TGTGCCAGCACTAGCGGGGGGGACTACGAGCAGTACTTC. Its protein is CASTSGGDYEQYF.

This clone showed up just once. This rearrangement joins TRBV11-3 to TRBJ2-3; TRBD1 agrees at 11 bases. The CDR3 runs to 16 residues. CDR1 is SGHNT, CDR2 YENEEA, per germline. The ends lost 6 bases at V and 4 bases at J; junction bases unmatched: 9. CDR3 bases: TGTGCCAGCAGTCGCGGACAGGGGGCAGACCCAGATACGCAGTATTTT. Its translation: CASSRGQGADPDTQYF.

The chain employs TRBV4-1 and TRBJ1-2; D is perhaps TRBD1 (5 bases). V lost 4 bases and J lost 0, with 12 bases in between. The germline V gene encodes CDR1 MGHRA and CDR2 YSYEKL. The CDR3 extends over 15 amino acids. CDR3 loop: CASSLGENTNYGYTF. CDR3 in DNA: TGCGCCAGCAGCCTGGGGGAGAATACTAACTATGGCTACACCTTC.